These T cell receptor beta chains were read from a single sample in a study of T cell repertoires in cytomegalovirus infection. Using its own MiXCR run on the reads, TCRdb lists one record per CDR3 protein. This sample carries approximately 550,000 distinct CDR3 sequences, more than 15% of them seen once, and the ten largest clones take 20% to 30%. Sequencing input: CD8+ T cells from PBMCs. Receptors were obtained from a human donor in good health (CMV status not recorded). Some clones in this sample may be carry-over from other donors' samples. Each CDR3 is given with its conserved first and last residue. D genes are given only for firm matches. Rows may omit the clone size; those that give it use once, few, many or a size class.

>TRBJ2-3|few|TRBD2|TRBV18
CASSPWTSGYTDTQYF
TGTGCCAGCTCACCTTGGACTAGCGGTTACACAGATACGCAGTATTTT
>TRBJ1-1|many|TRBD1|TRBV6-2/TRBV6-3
CASRTGTGGVSAEAFF
TGTGCCAGCAGGACCGGGACAGGGGGCGTTAGCGCTGAAGCTTTCTTT
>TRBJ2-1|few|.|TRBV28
CASSWAGYNEQFF
TGTGCCAGCAGTTGGGCGGGGTACAATGAGCAGTTCTTC
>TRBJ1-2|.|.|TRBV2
CASNPRGFTNYGYTF
TGTGCCAGCAACCCTAGGGGCTTCACTAACTATGGCTACACCTTC
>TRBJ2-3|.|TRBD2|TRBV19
CASSSGPAGYTQYF
TGTGCCAGTAGTTCGGGACCAGCGGGATATACGCAGTATTTT
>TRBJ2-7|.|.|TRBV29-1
CSARTVPAYEQYF
TGCAGCGCGAGGACAGTCCCAGCCTACGAGCAGTACTTC
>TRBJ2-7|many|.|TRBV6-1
CASRDSYEQYF
TGTGCCAGCAGGGATAGCTACGAGCAGTACTTC
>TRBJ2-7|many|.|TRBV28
CASSRARGTHYEQYF
TGTGCCAGCAGTCGAGCCAGGGGGACTCACTACGAGCAGTACTTC
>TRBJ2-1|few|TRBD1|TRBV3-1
CASSPAMTGGNEQFF
TGTGCCAGCAGCCCTGCGATGACAGGGGGCAATGAGCAGTTCTTC
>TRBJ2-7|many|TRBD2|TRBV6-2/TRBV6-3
CASSYSASRRGGPYEQYF
TGTGCCAGCAGTTACTCAGCCTCGAGGCGGGGGGGCCCTTACGAGCAGTACTTC
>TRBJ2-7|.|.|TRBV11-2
CASSNRDNSLEQYF
TGTGCCAGCAGCAACCGGGACAACTCCCTCGAGCAGTACTTC
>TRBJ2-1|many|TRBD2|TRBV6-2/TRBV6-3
CASSYRASGGLNEQFF
TGTGCCAGCAGTTACAGGGCTAGCGGGGGATTGAATGAGCAGTTCTTC
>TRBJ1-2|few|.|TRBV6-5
CASSFLVAEDYTF
TGTGCCAGCAGTTTCCTCGTGGCCGAGGACTACACCTTC
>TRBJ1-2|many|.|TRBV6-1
CASPGGGGYTF
TGTGCCAGCCCCGGGGGGGGTGGCTACACCTTC
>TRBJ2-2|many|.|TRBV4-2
CASSQEPRIPLGDTGELFF
TGTGCCAGCAGCCAAGAACCCCGTATTCCCCTCGGTGACACCGGGGAGCTGTTTTTT
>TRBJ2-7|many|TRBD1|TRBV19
CASSIGTGGYEQYF
TGTGCCAGTAGTATTGGGACAGGGGGCTACGAGCAGTACTTC
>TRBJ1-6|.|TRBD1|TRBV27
CASSSRTGASPLHF
TGTGCCAGCAGTTCGCGGACAGGCGCCTCACCCCTCCACTTT
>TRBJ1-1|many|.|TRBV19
CASRTEAWMNTEAFF
TGTGCCAGTAGGACAGAAGCGTGGATGAACACTGAAGCTTTCTTT
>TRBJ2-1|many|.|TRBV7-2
CASSRGAAYNEQFF
TGTGCCAGCAGCCGAGGAGCCGCCTACAATGAGCAGTTCTTC
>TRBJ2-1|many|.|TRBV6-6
CASSYSLAWDNEQFF
TGTGCCAGCAGTTACTCTCTAGCCTGGGACAATGAGCAGTTCTTC
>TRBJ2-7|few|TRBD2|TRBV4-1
CASSPREGDSYEQYF
TGCGCCAGCAGCCCCCGGGAGGGTGACTCCTACGAGCAGTACTTC
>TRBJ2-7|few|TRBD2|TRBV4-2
CASSQASGVYEQYF
TGTGCCAGCAGCCAAGCTAGCGGGGTGTACGAGCAGTACTTC
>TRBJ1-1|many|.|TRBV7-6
CASSSRKGAGGTEAFF
TGTGCCAGCAGCAGCAGAAAGGGCGCTGGGGGGACTGAAGCTTTCTTT
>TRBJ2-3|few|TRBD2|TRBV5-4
CASSSTTSLTDTQYF
TGTGCCAGCAGCTCGACGACTAGCCTCACAGATACGCAGTATTTT
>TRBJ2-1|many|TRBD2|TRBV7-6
CASSLGSGGSYYNEQFF
TGTGCCAGCAGCTTAGGTAGCGGGGGGTCTTACTACAATGAGCAGTTCTTC
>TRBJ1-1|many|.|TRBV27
CAIGRNTEAFF
TGTGCCATCGGGAGGAACACTGAAGCTTTCTTT
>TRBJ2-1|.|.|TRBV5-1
CASSRQGLRSSYNEQFF
TGCGCCAGCAGCCGGCAGGGGTTACGGAGCTCCTACAATGAGCAGTTCTTC
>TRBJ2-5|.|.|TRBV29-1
CSVEGADGTGPQETQYF
TGCAGCGTTGAAGGTGCGGATGGGACGGGACCCCAAGAGACCCAGTACTTC
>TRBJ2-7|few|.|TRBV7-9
CASSLVGGSRTEQYF
TGTGCCAGCAGCTTGGTTGGAGGGAGCCGTACGGAGCAGTACTTC
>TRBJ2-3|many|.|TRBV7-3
CASSSAGVTDTQYF
TGTGCCAGCAGCTCCGCAGGGGTTACAGATACGCAGTATTTT
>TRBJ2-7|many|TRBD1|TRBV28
CASTFTGGNYEQYF
TGTGCCAGCACATTTACAGGGGGTAACTACGAGCAGTACTTC
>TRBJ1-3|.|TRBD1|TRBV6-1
CASSSTWTGGKGNTIYF
TGTGCCAGCAGTTCCACCTGGACAGGGGGCAAGGGAAACACCATATATTTT
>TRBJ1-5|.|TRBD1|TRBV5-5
CASSREDRANQPQHF
TGTGCCAGCAGCAGGGAGGACAGGGCGAATCAGCCCCAGCATTTT
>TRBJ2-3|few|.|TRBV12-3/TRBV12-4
CASRSWVRGTDTQYF
TGTGCCAGCAGATCCTGGGTGAGGGGGACAGATACGCAGTATTTT
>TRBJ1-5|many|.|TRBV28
CASSITGSGQPQHF
TGTGCCAGCAGCATAACAGGGTCGGGTCAGCCCCAGCATTTT
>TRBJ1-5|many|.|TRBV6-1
CATIGAGLNQPQHF
TGTGCCACCATAGGGGCAGGCTTAAATCAGCCCCAGCATTTT
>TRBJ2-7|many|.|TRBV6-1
CASSETLRDVGSYEQYF
TGTGCCAGCAGTGAAACTCTCCGTGACGTGGGCTCCTACGAGCAGTACTTC
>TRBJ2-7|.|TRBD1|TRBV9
CASSHTGAADYEQYF
TGTGCCAGCAGCCACACAGGGGCCGCGGATTACGAGCAGTACTTC
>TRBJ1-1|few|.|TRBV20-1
CSVPGPGLSEAFF
TGCAGTGTTCCGGGCCCCGGGTTGTCTGAAGCTTTCTTT
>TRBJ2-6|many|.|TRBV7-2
CASSLALRAGASTSGANVLTF
TGTGCCAGCAGCTTAGCGCTGCGGGCAGGAGCCTCCACCTCTGGGGCCAACGTCCTGACTTTC
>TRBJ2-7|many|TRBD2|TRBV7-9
CASSPIVAGVSYEQYF
TGTGCCAGCAGCCCGATCGTAGCGGGAGTCTCCTACGAGCAGTACTTC
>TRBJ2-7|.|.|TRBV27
CASRRAGWGDEQYF
TGTGCCAGCAGGAGGGCCGGTTGGGGTGACGAGCAGTACTTC
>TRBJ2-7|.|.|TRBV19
CASSIIVAAPNEQYF
TGTGCCAGTAGTATCATAGTGGCCGCTCCTAACGAGCAGTACTTC
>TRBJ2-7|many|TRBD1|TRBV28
CASSSGTGRVHEQYF
TGTGCCAGCAGTTCCGGGACAGGCCGGGTACACGAGCAGTACTTC
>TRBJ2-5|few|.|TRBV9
CASSVVSGSQETQYF
TGTGCCAGCAGCGTAGTAAGCGGGTCTCAAGAGACCCAGTACTTC
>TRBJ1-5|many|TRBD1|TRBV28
CASFRQGPVGSNQPQHF
TGTGCCAGCTTTCGACAGGGACCTGTTGGAAGCAATCAGCCCCAGCATTTT
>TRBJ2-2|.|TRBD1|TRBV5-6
CASSFAKTGHTGELFF
TGTGCCAGCAGCTTCGCCAAGACAGGGCACACCGGGGAGCTGTTTTTT
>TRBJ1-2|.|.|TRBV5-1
CASSLAERDGYTF
TGCGCCAGCAGCTTGGCGGAGCGGGATGGCTACACCTTC
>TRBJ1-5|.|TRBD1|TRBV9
CASSPFDRANQPQHF
TGTGCCAGCAGCCCCTTTGACAGGGCCAATCAGCCCCAGCATTTT
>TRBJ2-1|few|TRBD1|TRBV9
CASSLVSGTGANEQFF
TGTGCCAGCAGCTTAGTTTCCGGGACAGGGGCCAATGAGCAGTTCTTC